The TCR beta chain under discussion was sequenced for a study of Ad26.COV2.S vaccination and SARS-CoV-2 variants. This clone showed up many times. Sequencing used immunoSEQ multiplex PCR; TCRdb keeps in-frame clones, though not all of them. The sample has approximately 360,000 clones, roughly four fifths seen once; the top ten hold approximately 7.8%. Stated treatment: 19 received Ad26.COV2.S at low or high dose, single or two shots; 5 received placebo; per-sample allocation not given. Sampling was performed 63 days after the first vaccine or placebo injection. Sequenced here: peripheral blood, sampled in a trial of Ad26.COV2.S vaccine versus placebo. The sequence came from a person between 18 and 65 years old who received the Ad26.COV2.S COVID-19 vaccine or a placebo.

The CDR3 DNA reads TGTGCCAGCAAGAGACAGATGGAGACCCAGTACTTC. Translation gives CASKRQMETQYF. The V call is TRBV2, the J call TRBJ2-5, with TRBD1 as a possible D gene (5 bases). Per the germline V gene, CDR1 is SNHLY and CDR2 is FYNNEI. With 7 bases removed from V and 5 bases from J, the gap between germline ends came to 11 bases. The CDR3 is made up of 12 amino acids. Filled out from reference TRBV2 and TRBJ2-5, the complete variable domain reads EPEVTQTPSHQVTQMGQEVILRCVPISNHLYFYWYRQILGQKVEFLVSFYNNEISEKSEIFDDQFSVERPDGSNFTLKIRSTKLEDSAMYFCASKRQMETQYFGPGTRLLVL.